Only a few counts were recorded for the clone carrying this TCR beta chain. Its cognate antigen is unknown. These data originate in a study of long-term antiretroviral therapy in people with HIV. In the study overall: It was about a decade after the earliest samples that the 2015 immediate-ART recommendation appeared. Overall study results and limits: Blood specimens, gathered between about 2003 and 2017, were possibly obtained under older ART regimens. Increased diversity was seen after ART, yet it remained lower than in transplant donor controls.

The CDR3 is 16 amino acids. V was pared by 1 base and J by 2 bases, with 13 bases between. The germline gives CDR1 LGHNA, CDR2 YNFKEQ. Samples were assayed with immunoSEQ v3.0 at survey level. Method: immunoSEQ multiplex PCR; TCRdb's copy keeps in-frame clones and lacks some. This table holds about 37,000 clones, around 83% found once. The sample in question was unsorted PBMCs, obtained 1 year after starting antiretroviral therapy. The chain employs TRBV4-2 and TRBJ2-3, with a tentative D call TRBD1 (6 bases). The sequence was collected from a man between 18 and 35 years old with HIV. CDR3 DNA sequence: TGTGCCAGCAGCCAAGGGTCCAGGGGACCCACAGATACGCAGTATTTT. This translates into CASSQGSRGPTDTQYF.